This TCR beta chain appears in the sequencing data of a study of blood T cell repertoires in COVID-19. Sequencing was performed with immunoSEQ multiplex PCR; in TCRdb, only in-frame clones are kept and a portion is missing. The table lists some 230,000 clones, 70% to 90% of them singletons, with just under 1% in the top ten. CDR1 MNHEY and CDR2 SVGAGI come from the germline V gene. Trimming took 6 bases from V and 1 from J, leaving 16 bases between them. CDR3 length: 15 residues. Source material: peripheral blood. The chain uses TRBV6-5 and TRBJ2-7; TRBD1 is a possible D gene (5 bases). The TCR originated in a middle-aged man with acute or convalescent COVID-19. The CDR3: CASSIAQGISYEQYF. The CDR3 region has the DNA TGTGCCAGCAGCATAGCCCAGGGAATTTCCTACGAGCAGTACTTC.